This TCR beta chain emerged from a study of blood T cells in healthy people across ages. Whole-study findings and limits: Investigators treated diversity estimates from one million T cells as underestimates. With age, beta diversity per million T cells declined roughly linearly, significantly by around 43.

The use of a sample-barcoded 5' primer and a J-beta primer mix characterized a second PCR of about 7 to 12 cycles. TCRdb redid the calling of the 5' RACE reads with MiXCR, one entry per CDR3 protein. The profile shows over 1,500,000 distinct CDR3 sequences, just under 50% of them singletons. This clonotype was counted a few times. Its target is not known. The ends lost 5 bases at V and 5 bases at J; junction bases unmatched: 3. The CDR3 extends over 15 amino acids. CDR1 and CDR2 from the germline V gene are SGHTA and FQGNSA. The chain is built from TRBV7-2 and TRBJ2-1; TRBD2 matches 13 bases. This receptor was obtained from a woman aged 40 to 50 in good health. The sequenced sample was blood. CDR3 amino acids: CASSGGLAGNNEQFF. DNA for the CDR3: TGTGCCAGCAGCGGGGGACTAGCGGGGAACAATGAGCAGTTCTTC.